Below, 14 T cell receptor beta chains from the same sample are listed, as sequenced in a study of cytomegalovirus exposure and HLA in healthy donors. Primers for the PCR totalled 60 Vbeta and 13 Jbeta. The data were produced by immunoSEQ multiplex PCR, yet TCRdb's version contains in-frame clones alone and is incomplete. The table has roughly 97,000 clones, around 9.1% seen once. Sequencing was done on a sample of PBMCs. The receptors here all came from a man aged 35-49 years in good health and CMV-seropositive.

The sample holds a few counts of this clone. The chain has TRBV5-6 and TRBJ2-1; the match to TRBD1 covers 9 bases. In germline, CDR1 is SGHDT, CDR2 YYEEEE. Trimming cost V 3 bases and J 6 bases; bases outside gene matches: 7. This CDR3 contains 15 residues. This CDR3 is CASSWGQGLSNEQFF. CDR3 sequence (DNA): TGTGCCAGCAGCTGGGGACAGGGTCTTAGCAATGAGCAGTTCTTC.

This clone was counted only a few times. The CDR3 loop reads CASSLLGGSSNQPQHF. In nucleotides, the CDR3 is TGTGCCAGCAGCTTGTTAGGAGGATCGAGCAATCAGCCCCAGCATTTT. The chain employs TRBV5-5 and TRBJ1-5, with D uncertain. Trimming took off 1 base at V and 1 base at J, with 12 bases between the two ends. Germline CDR1 is SGHKS and CDR2 is YYEKEE (reference sequence). CDR3 size: 16 residues. The full variable domain, its missing parts supplied by reference TRBV5-5 and TRBJ1-5, is DAGVTQSPTHLIKTRGQQVTLRCSPISGHKSVSWYQQVLGQGPQFIFQYYEKEERGRGNFPDRFSARQFPNYSSELNVNALLLGDSALYLCASSLLGGSSNQPQHFGDGTRLSIL.

This clone was counted only a few times. J is TRBJ2-3 and V is TRBV6-5; 9 positions match TRBD2. CDR1 MNHEY and CDR2 SVGAGI come from the germline V gene. J was trimmed by 0 bases and V by 6 bases; bases with no gene match: 4. This CDR3 spans 15 amino acids. In DNA, the CDR3 is TGTGCCAGCAGCCCTAGCGGGGCCAGCACAGATACGCAGTATTTT. Translating it yields CASSPSGASTDTQYF.

The J gene is TRBJ1-1, the V gene TRBV29-1, with D uncertain. CDR3 length: 12 residues. Germline CDR1 SQVTM, CDR2 ANQGSEA. Trimming shortened V by 4 bases and J by 0 bases, and 6 bases separated the two germline ends. The CDR3 DNA reads as TGCAGCGTTGGCTCTATGAACACTGAAGCTTTCTTT. This gives the protein CSVGSMNTEAFF.

The rearrangement uses TRBV5-1 and TRBJ2-6; D remains ambiguous. CDR1 and CDR2 from the germline V gene are SGHRS and YFSETQ. The germline V and J ends were trimmed by 1 base and 0 bases, with 5 bases remaining between them. This CDR3 is 15 amino acids long. The CDR3 region is CASSLILSGANVLTF. CDR3 nucleotides: TGCGCCAGCAGCTTGATTCTCTCTGGGGCCAACGTCCTGACTTTC.

This chain links TRBV29-1 with TRBJ2-3; D is perhaps TRBD1 (5 bases). V was clipped by 3 bases and J by 5 bases, with 21 bases between them. This CDR3 is 16 amino acids long. Germline CDR1 reads SQVTM; CDR2 reads ANQGSEA. The CDR3 nucleotides read TGCAGCGTTGAGTCCTTGGGGCAGGACCCTTTAGATACGCAGTATTTT. It is translated as CSVESLGQDPLDTQYF.

This clone was seen a few times. This rearrangement joins TRBV27 to TRBJ2-5, with a possible D match to TRBD2 (5 bases). The CDR3 length is 13 residues. V was trimmed by 8 bases and J by 3 bases, leaving 13 bases between them. The germline V gene encodes CDR1 MNHEY and CDR2 SMNVEV (reference sequence). CDR3 coding DNA: TGTGCCAGCCAGCGGAATCTTAAAGAGACCCAGTACTTC. It specifies CASQRNLKETQYF.

This clone appeared a few times. The CDR3 bases are TGTGCCAGCAGTTACCCCGGACAGGGCGGTGAAAACATTCAGTACTTC. Translation: CASSYPGQGGENIQYF. This chain connects TRBV6-5 to TRBJ2-4; 8 bases agree with TRBD1. The CDR3 loop spans 16 amino acids. With 2 bases clipped from V and 5 bases from J, the junction kept 8 bases outside the gene matches. The germline CDR1 and CDR2 sequences are MNHEY and SVGAGI.

This clone turned up a few times. V usage is TRBV27 and J usage is TRBJ2-3; the D is unclear. Germline V lookup: CDR1 MNHEY, CDR2 SMNVEV (reference sequence). This CDR3 is built from 15 residues. The ends were cut back, 3 bases at V and 5 bases at J, with 15 bases in the middle. The CDR3 region has the DNA TGTGCCAGCAGTTTTGGAGCTCTAGACGTAGATACGCAGTATTTT. Translating it yields CASSFGALDVDTQYF.

This clone was observed a handful of times. This sequence joins TRBV6-5 and TRBJ2-1; D perhaps matches TRBD2 (6 bases). CDR3 length equals 15 residues. Per germline, CDR1 MNHEY and CDR2 SVGAGI. V lost 7 bases and J lost 0, with 13 bases in between. The CDR3 here is CASTPLASSYNEQFF. CDR3 coding DNA: TGTGCCAGCACCCCCCTAGCGAGCTCCTACAATGAGCAGTTCTTC.

A few counts support this clone. This chain links TRBV7-9 with TRBJ2-2, with 11 bases fitting TRBD2. The CDR3 consists of 16 residues. Looked up from germline, CDR1 is SEHNR and CDR2 is FQNEAQ (reference sequence). V gave up 5 bases and J gave up 2 bases; unmatched junction bases: 4. The CDR3 spells CASSPTSGRNTGELFF. In DNA, the CDR3 is TGTGCCAGCAGCCCCACTAGCGGGAGAAACACCGGGGAGCTGTTTTTT.

This clone came up once. J is TRBJ2-3 and V is TRBV7-2; 12 nucleotides agree with TRBD2. The germline gives CDR1 SGHTA, CDR2 FQGNSA. This CDR3 has 16 residues. V was clipped by 6 bases and J by 0 bases; unmatched bases: 4. CDR3 sequence: CASRTSGGVSTDTQYF. CDR3 DNA: TGTGCCAGCAGGACTAGCGGGGGAGTTAGCACAGATACGCAGTATTTT.

This clone occurred a few times. V usage is TRBV27 and J usage is TRBJ2-1; TRBD1 agrees at 7 bases. The germline V gene has CDR1 MNHEY and CDR2 SMNVEV (reference sequence). Trimming cost V 10 bases and J 4 bases; bases outside gene matches: 10. The CDR3 totals 14 residues. The CDR3 region has the DNA TGTGCCACGAGACAGGGAGCCCTTTACAATGAGCAGTTCTTC. Its translation is CATRQGALYNEQFF.

V gene TRBV7-3 combines with J gene TRBJ2-7; 13 bases are shared with TRBD2. The junction had 8 bases not matched to a gene; V was cut back by 4 bases and J by 5 bases. CDR3 length: 16 residues. The germline V gene has CDR1 SGHTA and CDR2 FQGTGA. As DNA, the CDR3 is TGTGCCAGCAGCTCCACACCGGGACTAGCGGGGAACGAGCAGTACTTC. It codes for CASSSTPGLAGNEQYF.